Following are 10 T cell receptor beta chains from one sample sequenced in a study of technical replicates of blood from a handful of donors. The data were produced by immunoSEQ multiplex PCR, yet TCRdb's version contains in-frame clones alone and is incomplete. The table shows 11,000 to 15,000 clones, with approximately 86% occurring only once. Sequences were obtained from PBMCs. These receptor sequences come from a human donor in good health.

The chain joins TRBV7-6 to TRBJ2-1, with unresolved D. This CDR3 has 13 amino acids. The V gene lost 1 base and the J gene lost 6 bases, with 7 bases spanning the gap. From germline, CDR1 is SGHVS and CDR2 FNYEAQ. As DNA, the CDR3 is TGTGCCAGCAGCTTAGGCAGTCCCAATGAGCAGTTCTTC. Protein product: CASSLGSPNEQFF.

This chain links TRBV2 with TRBJ1-1; no definite D call. CDR1 and CDR2 from the germline V gene are SNHLY and FYNNEI. The CDR3 is 14 residues long. Trimming pared 6 bases from V and 5 bases from J, leaving 16 bases between. CDR3 loop: CASSRFEGLTEAFF. CDR3 bases: TGTGCCAGCAGCAGGTTTGAGGGATTGACTGAAGCTTTCTTT.

This chain connects TRBV6-4 to TRBJ1-4, with D unclear. Germline CDR1 MRHNA, CDR2 SNTAGT. The CDR3 has 15 residues. The germline V and J ends were trimmed by 0 bases and 10 bases, with 15 bases remaining between them. DNA of the CDR3: TGTGCCAGCAGTGACTCGAGCGTGGCTCCGGGAAAACTGTTTTTT. Translated: CASSDSSVAPGKLFF.

The CDR3 DNA follows: TGTGCTAGTGGTTTGGGTCCCGGGACAGGGGTCCATGGCTACACCTTC. It is translated as CASGLGPGTGVHGYTF. The chain recombines TRBV12-5 with TRBJ1-2; TRBD1 matches 10 bases. Germline-derived CDR1 and CDR2 are LGHNT and FRNRAP. CDR3 length: 16 residues. Trimming took 1 base from V and 6 from J; bases not matched to a gene: 8.

The chain couples TRBV11-2 to TRBJ2-6; TRBD1 is a possible D gene (6 bases). CDR1 is SGHAT and CDR2 is FQNNGV in the germline V gene. The ends were cut back, 3 bases at V and 0 bases at J, with 6 bases in the middle. The length of the CDR3 is 15 residues. The DNA for the CDR3 is TGTGCCAGCAGCTTGGACAGCTCTGGGGCCAACGTCCTGACTTTC. It codes for CASSLDSSGANVLTF. Together with reference TRBV11-2 and TRBJ2-6, the CDR3 gives the full variable domain: EAGVAQSPRYKIIEKRQSVAFWCNPISGHATLYWYQQILGQGPKLLIQFQNNGVVDDSQLPKDRFSAERLKGVDSTLKIQPAKLEDSAVYLCASSLDSSGANVLTFGAGSRLTVL.

This clone was found once. V usage is TRBV6-5 and J usage is TRBJ1-5; the match to TRBD1 covers 7 bases. Trimming at V came to 5 bases and at J to 2 bases, leaving 6 bases not matched to a gene. CDR1 is MNHEY, CDR2 SVGAGI, per germline. The CDR3 runs 15 residues. The CDR3 is CASSTTGLGNQPQHF. The CDR3 nucleotides read TGTGCCAGCAGTACGACAGGGTTGGGCAATCAGCCCCAGCATTTT.

This chain links TRBV5-1 with TRBJ2-7, with TRBD1 matching 8 bases. Trimming at V came to 3 bases and at J to 2 bases, leaving 7 bases not matched to a gene. Germline V gives CDR1 SGHRS, CDR2 YFSETQ. This CDR3 has 15 residues. DNA for the CDR3: TGCGCCAGCAGCTCCGGGGACAGGTTTCCCTACGAGCAGTACTTC. It specifies CASSSGDRFPYEQYF.

The chain is built from TRBV7-9 and TRBJ2-5; 9 nucleotides match TRBD1. The CDR3 runs to 15 residues. Trimming at V came to 5 bases and at J to 4 bases, leaving 8 bases not matched to a gene. Germline V lookup: CDR1 SEHNR, CDR2 FQNEAQ (reference sequence). The CDR3 loop is CASSPGTGLRETQYF. The CDR3 DNA reads as TGTGCCAGCAGCCCAGGGACAGGGTTAAGAGAGACCCAGTACTTC.

J is TRBJ2-2 and V is TRBV7-9; possibly TRBD2 for D (5 bases). CDR3 length equals 13 residues. Per germline, CDR1 SEHNR and CDR2 FQNEAQ (reference sequence). Trimming removed 5 bases at V and 7 bases at J, with 11 bases between. This chain's CDR3 is CASSTVASGELFF. CDR3 nucleotides: TGTGCCAGCAGCACCGTAGCGAGCGGGGAGCTGTTTTTT.

The V and J genes are TRBV19 and TRBJ1-5, with D unresolved. V lost 3 bases and J 1 base, leaving 4 bases between the germline ends. CDR1 and CDR2 (germline): LNHDA, SQIVND (reference sequence). This CDR3 is built from 13 residues. The CDR3 loop is CASSIQSNQPQHF. Here the CDR3 DNA reads TGTGCCAGTAGTATCCAGAGCAATCAGCCCCAGCATTTT.